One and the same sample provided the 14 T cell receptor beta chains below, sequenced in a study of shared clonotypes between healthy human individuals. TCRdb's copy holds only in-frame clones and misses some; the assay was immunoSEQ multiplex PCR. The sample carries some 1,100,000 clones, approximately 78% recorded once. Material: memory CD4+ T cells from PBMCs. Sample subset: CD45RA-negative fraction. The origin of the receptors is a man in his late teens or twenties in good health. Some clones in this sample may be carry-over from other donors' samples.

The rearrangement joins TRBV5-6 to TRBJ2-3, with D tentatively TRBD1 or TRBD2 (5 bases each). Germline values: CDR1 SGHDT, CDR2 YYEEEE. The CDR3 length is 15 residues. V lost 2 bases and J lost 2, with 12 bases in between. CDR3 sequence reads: CASSLLGPNTDTQYF. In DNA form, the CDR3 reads TGTGCCAGCAGCTTATTGGGACCTAACACAGATACGCAGTATTTT.

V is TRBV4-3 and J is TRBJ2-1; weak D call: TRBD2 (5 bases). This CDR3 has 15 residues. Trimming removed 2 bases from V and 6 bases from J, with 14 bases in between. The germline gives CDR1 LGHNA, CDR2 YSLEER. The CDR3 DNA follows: TGCGCCAGCAGCCAACTGGCGGGCTTGGGCAATGAGCAGTTCTTC. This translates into CASSQLAGLGNEQFF.

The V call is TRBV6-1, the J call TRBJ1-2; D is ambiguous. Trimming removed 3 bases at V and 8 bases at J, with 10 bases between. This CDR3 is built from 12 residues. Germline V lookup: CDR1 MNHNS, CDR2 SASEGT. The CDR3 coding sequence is TGTGCCAGCAGTGACCGAGGCCGAGGCTACACCTTC. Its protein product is CASSDRGRGYTF.

The CDR3 sequence: CASSLTQEGQPQHF. Here the CDR3 DNA reads TGTGCCAGCAGCTTAACCCAGGAGGGTCAGCCCCAGCATTTT. The chain employs TRBV11-2 and TRBJ1-5, with D unclear. CDR3 length: 14 amino acids. CDR1 SGHAT and CDR2 FQNNGV come from the germline V gene. Trimming took off 2 bases at V and 6 bases at J, with 11 bases between the two ends.

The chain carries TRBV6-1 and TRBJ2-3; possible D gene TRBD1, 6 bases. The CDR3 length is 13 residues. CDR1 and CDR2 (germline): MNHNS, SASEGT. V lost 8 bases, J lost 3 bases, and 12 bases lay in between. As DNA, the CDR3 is TGTGCCAGCTACAGGGCTAAGACAGATACGCAGTATTTT. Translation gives CASYRAKTDTQYF.

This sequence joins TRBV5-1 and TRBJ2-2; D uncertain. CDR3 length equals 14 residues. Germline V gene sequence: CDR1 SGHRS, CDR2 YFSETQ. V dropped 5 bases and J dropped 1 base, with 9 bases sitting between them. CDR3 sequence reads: CASRELGNTGELFF. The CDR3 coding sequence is TGCGCCAGCAGAGAACTGGGGAACACCGGGGAGCTGTTTTTT.

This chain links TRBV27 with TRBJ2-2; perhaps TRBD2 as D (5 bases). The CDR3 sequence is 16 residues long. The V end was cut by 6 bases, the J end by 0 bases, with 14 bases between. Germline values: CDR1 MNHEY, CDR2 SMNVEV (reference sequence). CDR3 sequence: CASRSLSGTNTGELFF. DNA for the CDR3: TGTGCCAGCAGATCCCTCAGCGGAACGAACACCGGGGAGCTGTTTTTT.

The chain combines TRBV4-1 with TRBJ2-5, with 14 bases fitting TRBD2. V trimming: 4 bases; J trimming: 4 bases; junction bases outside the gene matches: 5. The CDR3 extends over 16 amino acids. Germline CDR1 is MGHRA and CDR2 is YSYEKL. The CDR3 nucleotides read TGCGCCAGCAGCCGGGGACTAGCGGGAGTTCCAGAGACCCAGTACTTC. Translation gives CASSRGLAGVPETQYF.

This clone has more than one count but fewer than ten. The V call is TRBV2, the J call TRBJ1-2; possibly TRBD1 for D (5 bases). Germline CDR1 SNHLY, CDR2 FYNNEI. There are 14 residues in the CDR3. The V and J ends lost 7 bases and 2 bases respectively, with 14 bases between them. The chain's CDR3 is CASKGDSENYGYTF. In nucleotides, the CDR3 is TGTGCCAGCAAGGGCGACAGCGAGAACTATGGCTACACCTTC.

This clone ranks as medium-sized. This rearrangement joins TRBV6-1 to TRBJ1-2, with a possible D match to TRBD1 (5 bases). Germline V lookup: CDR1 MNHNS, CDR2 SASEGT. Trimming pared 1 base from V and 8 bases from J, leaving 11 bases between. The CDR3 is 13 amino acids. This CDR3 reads CASSEGGTRGYTF. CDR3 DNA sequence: TGTGCCAGCAGTGAAGGAGGGACTAGGGGCTACACCTTC.

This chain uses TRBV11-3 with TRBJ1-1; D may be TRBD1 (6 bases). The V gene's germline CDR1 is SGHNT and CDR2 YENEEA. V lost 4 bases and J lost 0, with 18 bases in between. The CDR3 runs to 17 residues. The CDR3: CASSSGGPRIMNTEAFF. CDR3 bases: TGTGCCAGCAGCTCCGGGGGGCCTCGGATCATGAACACTGAAGCTTTCTTT.

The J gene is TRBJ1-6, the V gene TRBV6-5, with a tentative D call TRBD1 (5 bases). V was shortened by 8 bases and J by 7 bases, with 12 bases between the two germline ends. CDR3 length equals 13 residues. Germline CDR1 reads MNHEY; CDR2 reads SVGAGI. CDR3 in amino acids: CASRRGVNSPLHF. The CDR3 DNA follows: TGTGCCAGCCGGAGGGGAGTAAATTCACCCCTCCACTTT.

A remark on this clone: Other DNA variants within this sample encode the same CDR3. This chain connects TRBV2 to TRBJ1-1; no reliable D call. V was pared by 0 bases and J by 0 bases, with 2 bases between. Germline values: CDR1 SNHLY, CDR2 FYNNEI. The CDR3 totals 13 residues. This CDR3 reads CASSEALNTEAFF. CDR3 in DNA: TGTGCCAGCAGTGAAGCGCTGAACACTGAAGCTTTCTTT.

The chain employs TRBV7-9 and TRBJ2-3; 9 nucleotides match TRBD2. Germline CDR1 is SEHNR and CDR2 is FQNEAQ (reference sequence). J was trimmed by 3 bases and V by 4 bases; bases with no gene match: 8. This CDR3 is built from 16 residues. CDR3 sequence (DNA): TGTGCCAGCAGCTCCTGGAGACTAGCGGAGACAGATACGCAGTATTTT. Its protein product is CASSSWRLAETDTQYF.